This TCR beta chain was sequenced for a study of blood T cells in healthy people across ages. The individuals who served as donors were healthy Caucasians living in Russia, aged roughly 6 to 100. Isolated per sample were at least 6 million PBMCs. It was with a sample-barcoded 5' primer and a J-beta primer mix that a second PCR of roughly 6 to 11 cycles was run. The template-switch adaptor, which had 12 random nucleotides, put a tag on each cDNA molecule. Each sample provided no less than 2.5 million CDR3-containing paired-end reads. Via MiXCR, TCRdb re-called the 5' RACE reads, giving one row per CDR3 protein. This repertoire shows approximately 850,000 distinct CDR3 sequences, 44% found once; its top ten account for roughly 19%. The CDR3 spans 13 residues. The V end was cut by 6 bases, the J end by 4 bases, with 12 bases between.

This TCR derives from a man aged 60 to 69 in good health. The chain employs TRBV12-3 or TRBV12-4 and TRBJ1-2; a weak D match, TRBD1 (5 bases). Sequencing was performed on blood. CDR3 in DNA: TGTGCCAGCAGCCCAGGGAGAAGCTATGGCTACACCTTC. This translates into CASSPGRSYGYTF.